A selection of T cell receptor beta chains follows, all from one sample in a study of shared clonotypes between healthy human individuals. The protocol was immunoSEQ multiplex PCR, while the TCRdb copy is restricted to in-frame clones and leaves out a portion. The sample consists of more than 2 million clones, 80% to 95% of them appearing once. Sample: naive CD8+ T cells from PBMCs. These receptors all come from a man between 18 and 35 years old in good health. Some clones in this sample may be carry-over from other donors' samples. CDR3s include the opening cysteine and the closing phenylalanine or tryptophan. Each record gives: CDR3 DNA, CDR3 protein, V gene, clone size, J gene, D gene. D genes are given only for firm matches. The listing skips clone size in some rows; elsewhere it reads once, few, many or a size class.

CDR3nt: TGTGCCAGCAGCCTAAGACAGGAAAGGCGGCCCCAGCATTTT
CDR3aa: CASSLRQERRPQHF
v_gene: TRBV5-8
abundance: .
j_gene: TRBJ1-5
d_gene: .

CDR3nt: TGTGCCAGCAGCGTAGGCGGGGGTGGCGGCTACACCTTC
CDR3aa: CASSVGGGGGYTF
v_gene: TRBV9
abundance: .
j_gene: TRBJ1-2
d_gene: .

CDR3nt: TGTGCCAGTGGGACTAGCGGGACATACAATGAGCAGTTCTTC
CDR3aa: CASGTSGTYNEQFF
v_gene: TRBV27
abundance: .
j_gene: TRBJ2-1
d_gene: TRBD2

CDR3nt: TGCGCCAGCTTTGGACCCTATGGCTACACCTTC
CDR3aa: CASFGPYGYTF
v_gene: TRBV5-1
abundance: .
j_gene: TRBJ1-2
d_gene: .

CDR3nt: TGCGCCAGCAGCTTGGCTACGGACCGGGACTATCTGACTTGGCAGTACTTC
CDR3aa: CASSLATDRDYLTWQYF
v_gene: TRBV5-1
abundance: .
j_gene: TRBJ2-7
d_gene: TRBD2

CDR3nt: TGTGCCAGCAGCTTGGCCCCTAGTGAGGAGACCCAGTACTTC
CDR3aa: CASSLAPSEETQYF
v_gene: TRBV5-8
abundance: .
j_gene: TRBJ2-5
d_gene: .

CDR3nt: TGTGCCAGCAGCTACAAACTAGCTTACGAGCAGTACTTC
CDR3aa: CASSYKLAYEQYF
v_gene: TRBV5-5
abundance: .
j_gene: TRBJ2-7
d_gene: .

CDR3nt: TGTGCCAGCAGCCCGGACAGGGGGGCCTTGCGTGGGGATGGCTACACCTTC
CDR3aa: CASSPDRGALRGDGYTF
v_gene: TRBV7-9
abundance: .
j_gene: TRBJ1-2
d_gene: TRBD1

CDR3nt: TGTGCCAGCAGTTTATTGTTGGGCGGGAGGAACTATGAGCAGTTCTTC
CDR3aa: CASSLLLGGRNYEQFF
v_gene: TRBV28
abundance: .
j_gene: TRBJ2-1
d_gene: TRBD2

CDR3nt: TGTGCCAGCAGTGGGCCTAGCGGGGGCCTCGATGAGCAGTTCTTC
CDR3aa: CASSGPSGGLDEQFF
v_gene: TRBV2
abundance: .
j_gene: TRBJ2-1
d_gene: TRBD2

CDR3nt: TGTGCCAGCTCACCGGTCGCGAAGGATGGCTACACCTTC
CDR3aa: CASSPVAKDGYTF
v_gene: TRBV18
abundance: .
j_gene: TRBJ1-2
d_gene: .

CDR3nt: TGCGCCAGCAGCCAAGATGTTCGAGTACTCTCCTACGAGCAGTACTTC
CDR3aa: CASSQDVRVLSYEQYF
v_gene: TRBV4-3
abundance: .
j_gene: TRBJ2-7
d_gene: .

CDR3nt: TGTGCCAGCAGTGTCCGGGGGCTTGGCCAAGAGACCCAGTACTTC
CDR3aa: CASSVRGLGQETQYF
v_gene: TRBV2
abundance: .
j_gene: TRBJ2-5
d_gene: .

CDR3nt: TGCAGCGTTATAATAATGGGGCATGAAAGCACAGATACGCAGTATTTT
CDR3aa: CSVIIMGHESTDTQYF
v_gene: TRBV29-1
abundance: .
j_gene: TRBJ2-3
d_gene: .

CDR3nt: TGCAGCGTAAGGGCAGGACAGGGCTACGAGCAGTACTTC
CDR3aa: CSVRAGQGYEQYF
v_gene: TRBV29-1
abundance: .
j_gene: TRBJ2-7
d_gene: TRBD1

CDR3nt: TGTGCCAGCAGCGCAACAGGGGTCCATCAGCCCCAGCATTTT
CDR3aa: CASSATGVHQPQHF
v_gene: TRBV7-2
abundance: .
j_gene: TRBJ1-5
d_gene: TRBD1

CDR3nt: TGTGCCATCAGTGAGTCGAATCAACAGCTCCATGGCTACACCTTC
CDR3aa: CAISESNQQLHGYTF
v_gene: TRBV10-3
abundance: .
j_gene: TRBJ1-2
d_gene: .

CDR3nt: TGTGCCAGTAGACCCGGGACAGGGACCTCCGGGGAGCAGTACTTC
CDR3aa: CASRPGTGTSGEQYF
v_gene: TRBV19
abundance: .
j_gene: TRBJ2-7
d_gene: TRBD1

CDR3nt: TGCAGCGTTGAAAGGGACAACGAGCAGTACTTC
CDR3aa: CSVERDNEQYF
v_gene: TRBV29-1
abundance: once
j_gene: TRBJ2-7
d_gene: .

CDR3nt: TGTGCCAGAAGCTTGATTCCTAGAGCCAAAAACATTCAGTACTTC
CDR3aa: CARSLIPRAKNIQYF
v_gene: TRBV5-3
abundance: .
j_gene: TRBJ2-4
d_gene: .

CDR3nt: TGCGCCAGCAGCCAAGGGGGTTACAAGCAGTACTTC
CDR3aa: CASSQGGYKQYF
v_gene: TRBV4-1
abundance: .
j_gene: TRBJ2-7
d_gene: .

CDR3nt: TGCAGCGTTAAGGGACTTTCCTACGAGCAGTACTTC
CDR3aa: CSVKGLSYEQYF
v_gene: TRBV29-1
abundance: .
j_gene: TRBJ2-7
d_gene: .

CDR3nt: TGTGCCAGCAGTGCTCGGACAGGCATCCTGAACACTGAAGCTTTCTTT
CDR3aa: CASSARTGILNTEAFF
v_gene: TRBV6-1
abundance: few
j_gene: TRBJ1-1
d_gene: TRBD1

CDR3nt: TGTGCCAGCAGCCAAGATCCGGACTCTCTCCTCTACGAGCAGTACTTC
CDR3aa: CASSQDPDSLLYEQYF
v_gene: TRBV4-2
abundance: .
j_gene: TRBJ2-7
d_gene: .

CDR3nt: TGCGCCAGCAGCCAAGGGACGTGGACAGAGAAGGAGACCCAGTACTTC
CDR3aa: CASSQGTWTEKETQYF
v_gene: TRBV4-3
abundance: .
j_gene: TRBJ2-5
d_gene: .

CDR3nt: TGTGCCACCAGCAGAACGGGCCGGACCAAAGTGGAGACCCAGTACTTC
CDR3aa: CATSRTGRTKVETQYF
v_gene: TRBV15
abundance: .
j_gene: TRBJ2-5
d_gene: .

CDR3nt: TGTGCCAGCAGTTACGGGGGCAGGGTGAGCACAGATACGCAGTATTTT
CDR3aa: CASSYGGRVSTDTQYF
v_gene: TRBV6-5
abundance: .
j_gene: TRBJ2-3
d_gene: .

CDR3nt: TGTGCCACGGGACAGGGGTCGACTGGAAACACCATATATTTT
CDR3aa: CATGQGSTGNTIYF
v_gene: TRBV9
abundance: .
j_gene: TRBJ1-3
d_gene: TRBD1

CDR3nt: TGTGCCAGCAGCTTCCACCCCGCTAGCGGGACATACAATGAGCAGTTCTTC
CDR3aa: CASSFHPASGTYNEQFF
v_gene: TRBV13
abundance: once
j_gene: TRBJ2-1
d_gene: TRBD2

CDR3nt: TGTGCCAGCAGCCGACCCCCCCAGAACACCGGGGAGCTGTTTTTT
CDR3aa: CASSRPPQNTGELFF
v_gene: TRBV7-8
abundance: .
j_gene: TRBJ2-2
d_gene: .

CDR3nt: TGTGCCATCAGTGAGTCAGGCACTAGCGGGAGCTACGAGCAGTACTTC
CDR3aa: CAISESGTSGSYEQYF
v_gene: TRBV10-3
abundance: .
j_gene: TRBJ2-7
d_gene: TRBD2

CDR3nt: TGTGCCAGCAGTTTATCTCCTGAAAAGGCACGATTGAACTATGGCTACACCTTC
CDR3aa: CASSLSPEKARLNYGYTF
v_gene: TRBV28
abundance: .
j_gene: TRBJ1-2
d_gene: .

CDR3nt: TGTGCCAGCAGAGGACAGGGAAAAACCGAGCAGTACTTC
CDR3aa: CASRGQGKTEQYF
v_gene: TRBV6-1
abundance: once
j_gene: TRBJ2-7
d_gene: TRBD1

CDR3nt: TGTGCCATCAGTGAACTTCAGAACACTGAAGCTTTCTTT
CDR3aa: CAISELQNTEAFF
v_gene: TRBV10-3
abundance: .
j_gene: TRBJ1-1
d_gene: .

CDR3nt: TGTGCCAGCAGCGCGGGACCGACACTGAACACTGAAGCTTTCTTT
CDR3aa: CASSAGPTLNTEAFF
v_gene: TRBV9
abundance: .
j_gene: TRBJ1-1
d_gene: .

CDR3nt: TGTGCCAGCAGCGGTACGCGAGGCAGGGTCTACGAGCAGTACTTC
CDR3aa: CASSGTRGRVYEQYF
v_gene: TRBV7-9
abundance: .
j_gene: TRBJ2-7
d_gene: .

CDR3nt: TGCAGCGTTGCGTCTCCCATTCGGAACAATGAGCAGTTCTTC
CDR3aa: CSVASPIRNNEQFF
v_gene: TRBV29-1
abundance: .
j_gene: TRBJ2-1
d_gene: .

CDR3nt: TGTGCCAGCAGTTTTCAGGGGGCCAATCAGCCCCAGCATTTT
CDR3aa: CASSFQGANQPQHF
v_gene: TRBV27
abundance: .
j_gene: TRBJ1-5
d_gene: TRBD1

CDR3nt: TGTGCCAGCAGCTCTGCCATTTACAATGAGCAGTTCTTC
CDR3aa: CASSSAIYNEQFF
v_gene: TRBV7-3
abundance: .
j_gene: TRBJ2-1
d_gene: .

CDR3nt: TGTGCCAGCAGCTTGGGCGGAGCCTCCTACGAGCAGTACTTC
CDR3aa: CASSLGGASYEQYF
v_gene: TRBV5-5
abundance: .
j_gene: TRBJ2-7
d_gene: .

CDR3nt: TGTGCCAGTAGTATTCGAGGGGCATTCGGAAACACCATATATTTT
CDR3aa: CASSIRGAFGNTIYF
v_gene: TRBV19
abundance: .
j_gene: TRBJ1-3
d_gene: .

CDR3nt: TGTGCCAGTAGTGCCCCGGACAGTACCATGAACACTGAAGCTTTCTTT
CDR3aa: CASSAPDSTMNTEAFF
v_gene: TRBV19
abundance: .
j_gene: TRBJ1-1
d_gene: .

CDR3nt: TGTGCCAGTAGTGAGGGACAGGGGGCGAAGCGCGAGCAGTACTTC
CDR3aa: CASSEGQGAKREQYF
v_gene: TRBV19
abundance: .
j_gene: TRBJ2-7
d_gene: TRBD1

CDR3nt: TGTGCCAGCAGTTCTACGGGACAGGGATGGGGTCAGCCCCAGCATTTT
CDR3aa: CASSSTGQGWGQPQHF
v_gene: TRBV27
abundance: .
j_gene: TRBJ1-5
d_gene: TRBD1

CDR3nt: TGCGCCAGCAGCCAAGTACAGCACAGGAACACTGAAGCTTTCTTT
CDR3aa: CASSQVQHRNTEAFF
v_gene: TRBV4-1
abundance: few
j_gene: TRBJ1-1
d_gene: .

CDR3nt: TGTGCCAGCAGCTTAAGTAGCGGGAGGAGAGAAGAGACCCAGTACTTC
CDR3aa: CASSLSSGRREETQYF
v_gene: TRBV7-9
abundance: .
j_gene: TRBJ2-5
d_gene: TRBD2